This T cell receptor (beta chain) appears in the sequencing data of a study of technical replicates of blood from several donors (dated by TCRdb to the late 2010s). The library was made by the immunoSEQ multiplex PCR assay. Here the immuneACCESS table is served through TCRdb, limited to in-frame sequences with V and J called. Missing clones are a known gap in these copies; in checked studies unresolved V genes cover under half, and the rest lacks a known reason. In this sample the table shows approximately 12,000 clones, roughly nine tenths of which occur a single time. Over 6.5% of the sample rests with the top ten. The germline V gene yields SGHRS for CDR1 and YFSETQ for CDR2. Germline trimming amounts to 6 bases on V and 6 bases on J, with 4 as the count of junction bases outside the gene matches. CDR3 length: 14 amino acids, cysteine to phenylalanine. Kept here is only the CDR3 DNA, which spans 42 bases and is read in frame from base 1.

In the case of this clone: Its specific antigen is unknown. Qualities for individual bases were not recorded, and no much larger clone is one base off.

This chain is built from TRBV5-1 and TRBJ2-2; 11 central nucleotides agree with TRBD1. The TCR originated in a human donor in good health. The source material was PBMCs. The base sequence is TGCGCCAGCAATCCGGGACAGGGGGCCGGGGAGCTGTTTTTT. It is translated as CASNPGQGAGELFF.